This T cell receptor (beta chain) came from a study of blood T cell repertoires in COVID-19. Assay used: immunoSEQ multiplex PCR; TCRdb lists only in-frame clones, some missing. This repertoire shows 65,000 to 100,000 clones, under 85% found once; its top ten account for approximately 14%. From germline, CDR1 is MNHEY and CDR2 SVGAGI. The CDR3 is 14 amino acids. The V end was cut by 6 bases, the J end by 0 bases, with 12 bases between. This receptor was obtained from a human donor in a cohort sampled during active COVID-19. The V gene is TRBV6-5, the J gene TRBJ2-7; D not certain. Sequencing was performed on peripheral blood. CDR3 protein: CASRKAWSSYEQYF. The CDR3 DNA sequence: TGTGCCAGCAGAAAAGCTTGGAGCTCCTACGAGCAGTACTTC.